The present TCR beta chain was sequenced within a study of blood T cell repertoires in COVID-19. The V gene lost 0 bases and the J gene lost 4 bases, with 9 bases spanning the gap. This CDR3 has 14 amino acids. Germline CDR1 reads MNHEY; CDR2 reads SMNVEV (reference sequence). The protocol was immunoSEQ multiplex PCR, while the TCRdb copy is restricted to in-frame clones and leaves out a portion. The data show about 240,000 clones, around 88% seen once. The receptor comes from a middle-aged woman with acute COVID-19. The V gene is TRBV27, the J gene TRBJ1-2, with a tentative D call TRBD1 (6 bases). The specimen sequenced was PBMCs or T cells enriched from blood (not recorded which). The CDR3 sequence is CASSLSRGAYGYTF. CDR3 bases: TGTGCCAGCAGTTTATCTCGGGGGGCCTATGGCTACACCTTC.